The 25 T cell receptor beta chains below come from one sample, sequenced in a study of post-analysis software for immune sequencing data. Study findings and constraints: Among roughly 5 TRBV segments more frequent in patients than controls were TRBV5-6, TRBV5-1 and TRBV20-1.

These TCRs' antigens remain unknown. Researchers reported that TCR beta cDNA libraries carried unique molecular identifiers. TCRdb itself ran the PCR reads through MiXCR, one entry per CDR3 protein. This table has about 760,000 distinct CDR3 sequences, 25% to 30% appearing once. The material sequenced was blood. The receptors were sampled from a girl aged 10 to 17 with multiple sclerosis.

The chain links TRBV28 to TRBJ2-3; 8 nucleotides align to TRBD2. The germline V gene has CDR1 MDHEN and CDR2 SYDVKM. V shed 3 bases, J shed 7 bases, and the junction held 9 bases outside the gene matches. This CDR3 contains 15 residues. The CDR3 loop reads CASSFGEAGDHTQYF. The CDR3 bases are TGTGCCAGCAGTTTTGGAGAAGCGGGGGACCATACGCAGTATTTT.

This clonotype was picked up a small number of times. The rearrangement links TRBV20-1 to TRBJ1-2; the D is unclear. The V end lost 2 bases, the J end lost 8 bases, and 21 bases lay between the germline ends. The germline V gene has CDR1 DFQATT and CDR2 SNEGSKA (reference sequence). The CDR3 is made up of 15 amino acids. The CDR3 nucleotides read TGCAGTGCTAGAAAAAGTGTAACGAGGGATAAGGGCTACACCTTC. Translated: CSARKSVTRDKGYTF.

The CDR3 loop reads CASSSSSVSRYEQYF. In DNA form, the CDR3 reads TGTGCCAGCAGCTCCTCTAGCGTATCTCGCTACGAGCAGTACTTC. The chain links TRBV13 to TRBJ2-7, with D tentatively TRBD2 (6 bases). The CDR3 has 15 amino acids. V was cut by 4 bases and J by 3 bases, with 16 bases left in between. CDR1 and CDR2 (germline): PRHDT, FYEKMQ (reference sequence).

This clonotype was detected many times. V usage is TRBV20-1 and J usage is TRBJ2-5; D is unresolved. V was shortened by 2 bases and J by 2 bases, with 0 bases between the two germline ends. The CDR3 spans 10 residues. The germline V gene has CDR1 DFQATT and CDR2 SNEGSKA (reference sequence). In DNA, the CDR3 is TGCAGTGCTAGACAAGAGACCCAGTACTTC. It is translated as CSARQETQYF.

The V and J genes are TRBV28 and TRBJ2-1; no clear D gene. This CDR3 comprises 14 residues. V lost 4 bases and J 5 bases, leaving 12 bases between the germline ends. The germline V gene encodes CDR1 MDHEN and CDR2 SYDVKM. CDR3 sequence (DNA): TGTGCCAGCAGTTGGGCTTTTAACGACAATGAGCAGTTCTTC. Amino acid sequence: CASSWAFNDNEQFF. Using reference TRBV28 and TRBJ2-1 for the parts outside the CDR3, the full variable domain is DVKVTQSSRYLVKRTGEKVFLECVQDMDHENMFWYRQDPGLGLRLIYFSYDVKMKEKGDIPEGYSVSREKKERFSLILESASTNQTSMYLCASSWAFNDNEQFFGPGTRLTVL.

The chain employs TRBV7-2 and TRBJ2-7; D gene unclear. This CDR3 spans 14 amino acids. Germline V gene data show CDR1 as SGHTA and CDR2 as FQGNSA. V lost 5 bases and J lost 0, with 11 bases in between. Here the CDR3 DNA reads TGTGCCAGCAGCCCCCGATCTGGCTCCTACGAGCAGTACTTC. Protein: CASSPRSGSYEQYF.

As for this clonotype: One junction end disagrees with the germline gene, perhaps due to a read error. The genes are TRBV6-5 and TRBJ2-6; TRBD1 matches 7 bases. The CDR3 consists of 15 residues. In germline, CDR1 is MNHEY, CDR2 SVGAGI. As DNA, the CDR3 is TGTGCCAGCAGTTACTCCTTCACAGGGGCCAACGTCCGGACTTTC. Encoded protein: CASSYSFTGANVRTF.

This clonotype was counted a few times. CDR3 amino acids: CASSPVGTGVLTDTQYF. For the CDR3, the DNA is TGCGCCAGCAGCCCTGTAGGGACAGGGGTGTTGACAGATACGCAGTATTTT. The chain carries TRBV4-3 and TRBJ2-3; 10 bases are shared with TRBD1. The germline gives CDR1 LGHNA, CDR2 YSLEER. The V segment lost 4 bases and the J segment 3 bases; nucleotides outside the gene matches: 10. The CDR3 loop spans 17 amino acids.

CDR3 amino acids: CSASSVSYNEQFF. The CDR3 DNA is TGCAGCGCCTCGAGCGTCTCCTACAATGAGCAGTTCTTC. The rearrangement links TRBV29-1 to TRBJ2-1; D gene ambiguous. The CDR3 is 13 amino acids. Germline V CDR1 and CDR2: SQVTM, ANQGSEA. The V end was cut by 7 bases, the J end by 0 bases, with 10 bases between.

The rearrangement links TRBV4-3 to TRBJ2-1; D might be TRBD2 (5 bases). CDR1 is LGHNA, CDR2 YSLEER, per germline. Trimming stripped 4 bases from V and 1 base from J, with 17 bases between. This CDR3 region has 17 residues. The CDR3 DNA sequence: TGCGCCAGCAGCCCGAGCCTAGGGAGTGGGTCCTACAATGAGCAGTTCTTC. This translates into CASSPSLGSGSYNEQFF.

A remark on this clonotype: A read error is possible here, since a much larger clone lies one base away. The genes are TRBV5-1 and TRBJ2-5, with TRBD2 matching 7 bases. The CDR3 extends over 14 amino acids. V was clipped by 4 bases and J by 0 bases; unmatched bases: 3. Per the germline V gene, CDR1 is SGHRS and CDR2 is YFSETQ. The CDR3 DNA sequence: TGCGCCAGCAGCAGCGGGGCGAACCAAGAGACCCAGTACTTC. Protein: CASSSGANQETQYF. Full variable domain (rest looked up from reference TRBV5-1 and TRBJ2-5): KAGVTQTPRYLIKTRGQQVTLSCSPISGHRSVSWYQQTPGQGLQFLFEYFSETQRNKGNFPGRFSGRQFSNSRSEMNVSTLELGDSALYLCASSSGANQETQYFGPGTRLLVL.

The chain joins TRBV7-2 to TRBJ2-1; 7 nucleotides agree with TRBD1. Germline CDR1 reads SGHTA; CDR2 reads FQGNSA. The junction had 5 bases not matched to a gene; V was cut back by 4 bases and J by 8 bases. CDR3 size: 13 residues. Written as DNA, the CDR3 is TGTGCCAGCAGCTCAGACAGGGTGGATGAGCAGTTCTTC. Its protein is CASSSDRVDEQFF. The full variable domain, its missing parts supplied by reference TRBV7-2 and TRBJ2-1, is GAGVSQSPSNKVTEKGKDVELRCDPISGHTALYWYRQSLGQGLEFLIYFQGNSAPDKSGLPSDRFSAERTGGSVSTLTIQRTQQEDSAVYLCASSSDRVDEQFFGPGTRLTVL.

CDR3 in amino acids: CASSLPRDRGRYEQYF. The CDR3, as DNA: TGTGCCAGCAGCCTGCCCCGGGACAGGGGGCGGTACGAGCAGTACTTC. The rearrangement joins TRBV7-2 to TRBJ2-7; 12 positions agree with TRBD1. The germline gives CDR1 SGHTA, CDR2 FQGNSA. This CDR3 is built from 16 residues. The J segment lost 4 bases and the V segment lost 5 bases, leaving 9 bases of the junction unmatched.

CDR3 residues: CSALTPQGGTDTQYF. CDR3 sequence (DNA): TGCAGTGCCCTGACCCCACAGGGAGGTACAGATACGCAGTATTTT. This chain joins TRBV20-1 and TRBJ2-3; D tentatively reads TRBD1 or TRBD2 (6 bases each). Germline lookup yields CDR1 DFQATT and CDR2 SNEGSKA (reference sequence). Trimming removed 6 bases from V and 3 bases from J, with 19 bases in between. The CDR3 extends over 15 amino acids.

This clonotype occurred a few times. The chain couples TRBV20-1 to TRBJ2-3; D is unclear. V was clipped by 0 bases and J by 6 bases, with 19 bases between them. Germline V gene sequence: CDR1 DFQATT, CDR2 SNEGSKA (reference sequence). This CDR3 has 16 amino acids. The CDR3 coding sequence is TGCAGTGCTAGAGATGAAATACAGCACCGCGTGGATACGCAGTATTTT. Translated, it gives CSARDEIQHRVDTQYF.

The chain combines TRBV11-2 with TRBJ2-5, with D perhaps TRBD2 (6 bases). This CDR3 contains 13 residues. Germline CDR1 reads SGHAT; CDR2 reads FQNNGV. Trimming removed 6 bases at V and 1 base at J, with 9 bases between. The CDR3 is CASRPAGQETQYF. The CDR3 DNA reads as TGTGCCAGCAGGCCAGCGGGCCAAGAGACCCAGTACTTC.

This rearrangement joins TRBV4-3 to TRBJ2-6; 12 bases line up with TRBD1. CDR1 and CDR2 from the germline V gene are LGHNA and YSLEER. This CDR3 is 19 amino acids long. The J segment lost 4 bases and the V segment lost 3 bases, leaving 10 bases of the junction unmatched. The CDR3 spells CASSQSPGQGATGANVLTF. The CDR3, as DNA: TGCGCCAGCAGCCAGTCTCCGGGACAGGGGGCGACCGGGGCCAACGTCCTGACTTTC.

This chain's CDR3 is CAGASSGGYEQYF. The CDR3 DNA sequence: TGCGCCGGCGCCTCGAGTGGGGGTTACGAGCAGTACTTC. The chain has TRBV5-1 and TRBJ2-7; D possibly matches TRBD1 or TRBD2 (5 bases each). Germline CDR1 SGHRS, CDR2 YFSETQ. The V end lost 10 bases, the J end lost 4 bases, and 18 bases lay between the germline ends. The CDR3 consists of 13 residues.

This chain connects TRBV28 to TRBJ1-1, with D possibly being TRBD1 (5 bases). This CDR3 is 16 amino acids long. Germline CDR1 MDHEN, CDR2 SYDVKM. Trimming left V 1 base short and J 4 bases short, with 16 bases between. Here the CDR3 reads CASSLSGPGGSTEAFF. The CDR3 DNA is TGTGCCAGCAGTTTATCGGGGCCCGGGGGTAGCACTGAAGCTTTCTTT.

This CDR3 is CASRDGASYEQFF. The CDR3 DNA reads TGTGCCAGCAGGGACGGTGCCTCCTACGAGCAGTTCTTC. The V gene is TRBV7-2, the J gene TRBJ2-1; no reliable D call. This CDR3 is 13 amino acids long. From germline, CDR1 is SGHTA and CDR2 FQGNSA. V was clipped by 6 bases and J by 10 bases, with 16 bases between them.

This clonotype has more than one count but fewer than ten. CDR3 in amino acids: CASSPRQVQIREQYF. In DNA form, the CDR3 reads TGCGCCAGCAGCCCTCGACAGGTCCAGATCCGCGAGCAGTACTTC. The chain employs TRBV5-1 and TRBJ2-7, with TRBD1 as a possible D gene (6 bases). The CDR3 runs to 15 residues. Germline V gene data show CDR1 as SGHRS and CDR2 as YFSETQ. Trimming took off 4 bases at V and 6 bases at J, with 20 bases between the two ends.

The V gene is TRBV7-2, the J gene TRBJ1-6; D not resolved. Per germline, CDR1 SGHTA and CDR2 FQGNSA. Trimming pared 5 bases from V and 9 bases from J, leaving 17 bases between. The CDR3 loop spans 15 amino acids. The CDR3 here is CASSPGPGVRSPLHF. Written as DNA, the CDR3 is TGTGCCAGCAGCCCTGGACCGGGCGTGCGTTCACCCCTCCACTTT.

This clonotype occurred a few times. Here the CDR3 reads CASSLGGLPIYEQYF. The CDR3, as DNA: TGTGCCAGCAGCTTAGGTGGTCTACCTATCTACGAGCAGTACTTC. This chain links TRBV7-8 with TRBJ2-7, with no clear D. The CDR3 spans 15 residues. Trimming removed 1 base at V and 3 bases at J, with 13 bases between. The germline V gene has CDR1 SGHVS and CDR2 FQNEAQ.

This clonotype was picked up a small number of times. The chain couples TRBV20-1 to TRBJ2-6, with D hard to call. The germline V gene has CDR1 DFQATT and CDR2 SNEGSKA (reference sequence). V was pared by 3 bases and J by 4 bases, with 13 bases between. The CDR3 runs to 15 residues. Written as DNA, the CDR3 is TGCAGTGCTAGTGGCAGCCTCGCAGGGGCCAACGTCCTGACTTTC. Protein sequence: CSASGSLAGANVLTF.

The rearrangement joins TRBV20-1 to TRBJ2-3; 11 nucleotides line up with TRBD2. The V segment lost 6 bases and the J segment 4 bases; nucleotides outside the gene matches: 6. Germline CDR1 reads DFQATT; CDR2 reads SNEGSKA (reference sequence). The CDR3 extends over 14 amino acids. CDR3 loop: CSARLAGMADTQYF. Here the CDR3 DNA reads TGCAGTGCCAGACTAGCGGGAATGGCAGATACGCAGTATTTT.